The 16 T cell receptor beta chains presented below share a single source sample, sequenced in a study of blood T cell repertoires in COVID-19. Here immunoSEQ multiplex PCR was the method, and the copy in TCRdb shows in-frame clones only, minus some. Here the sample spans some 200,000 clones, 70% to 90% being singletons. The sequenced sample consisted of PBMCs or T cells enriched from blood (not recorded which). The origin of the receptors is a man aged 40-49 years who had recovered from COVID-19.

The V call is TRBV27, the J call TRBJ1-1, with a weak D call TRBD1 (6 bases). V lost 2 bases, J lost 8 bases, and 15 bases lay in between. CDR1 is MNHEY, CDR2 SMNVEV, per germline (reference sequence). The CDR3 covers 14 residues. The CDR3 DNA reads TGTGCCAGCAGTTTAAGAGTACAGGGCGCGGAAGCTTTCTTT. This codes for CASSLRVQGAEAFF.

Here the CDR3 reads CASTKRDRDLNTEAFF. CDR3 bases: TGTGCCAGCACCAAGAGGGACAGGGACTTGAACACTGAAGCTTTCTTT. This chain uses TRBV7-8 with TRBJ1-1; 9 positions agree with TRBD1. Germline V CDR1 and CDR2: SGHVS, FQNEAQ. The V gene end was trimmed by 7 bases and the J gene end by 0 bases; junction bases not matched to a gene: 9. This CDR3 has 16 amino acids.

This CDR3 reads CASSVEGRRDGYTF. The CDR3, as DNA: TGTGCCAGCAGCGTAGAAGGACGGCGGGATGGCTACACCTTC. J is TRBJ1-2 and V is TRBV9; D call uncertain. The germline V and J ends were trimmed by 0 bases and 6 bases, with 12 bases remaining between them. This CDR3 spans 14 amino acids. Germline lookup yields CDR1 SGDLS and CDR2 YYNGEE.

V usage is TRBV7-6 and J usage is TRBJ2-1; weak D call: TRBD2 (5 bases). Germline CDR1 and CDR2: SGHVS and FNYEAQ. This CDR3 region has 16 residues. Trimming shortened V by 6 bases and J by 0 bases, and 15 bases separated the two germline ends. DNA for the CDR3: TGTGCCAGCAGTCTAAGCGGTTTTAGCTCCTACAATGAGCAGTTCTTC. It codes for CASSLSGFSSYNEQFF.

This clone appeared many times. This chain connects TRBV29-1 to TRBJ1-5; perhaps TRBD1 as D (6 bases). The germline V and J ends were trimmed by 7 bases and 4 bases, with 14 bases remaining between them. In germline, CDR1 is SQVTM, CDR2 ANQGSEA. The CDR3 consists of 13 residues. The CDR3 DNA reads TGCAGCGCTACGACAGGCCTAAATCAGCCCCAGCATTTT. Its translation is CSATTGLNQPQHF.

The rearrangement uses TRBV11-2 and TRBJ2-5; the D gene is possibly TRBD2 (5 bases). V lost 1 base and J 4 bases, leaving 13 bases between the germline ends. The CDR3 is 15 amino acids. Germline lookup yields CDR1 SGHAT and CDR2 FQNNGV. The CDR3 region is CASSLGRDVRETQYF. Written as DNA, the CDR3 is TGTGCCAGCAGCTTAGGTCGGGATGTGAGAGAGACCCAGTACTTC.

This rearrangement joins TRBV19 to TRBJ2-1; 9 bases are a match to TRBD1. CDR3 size: 14 residues. The germline V gene has CDR1 LNHDA and CDR2 SQIVND (reference sequence). After removal of 9 bases from V and 1 base from J, the junction contained 4 bases not matched to a gene. CDR3: CASHRGPSYNEQFF. The CDR3 region has the DNA TGTGCCAGCCACAGGGGGCCGTCCTACAATGAGCAGTTCTTC.

This chain connects TRBV7-3 to TRBJ2-7; a weak D match, TRBD2 (6 bases). V was pared by 6 bases and J by 3 bases, with 21 bases between. Germline lookup yields CDR1 SGHTA and CDR2 FQGTGA. This CDR3 has 16 amino acids. CDR3 in amino acids: CASRVGGGEVGYEQYF. CDR3 in DNA: TGTGCCAGCAGGGTTGGGGGAGGCGAGGTCGGCTACGAGCAGTACTTC.

The chain joins TRBV2 to TRBJ1-2; D uncertain. Trimming left V 0 bases short and J 9 bases short, with 11 bases between. CDR1 and CDR2 (germline): SNHLY, FYNNEI. This CDR3 has 13 amino acids. In nucleotides, the CDR3 is TGTGCCAGCAGTGAAGCGCTTCTAAACCGCTACACCTTC. The encoded protein is CASSEALLNRYTF.

The chain has TRBV2 and TRBJ2-1; 11 nucleotides match TRBD2. The germline CDR1 and CDR2 sequences are SNHLY and FYNNEI. This CDR3 region has 20 residues. Trimming removed 8 bases from V and 0 bases from J; junction bases left unmatched: 18. CDR3 sequence: CASQLRLAGNSNYSYNEQFF. The DNA for the CDR3 is TGTGCCAGCCAACTGCGACTAGCGGGGAACTCGAATTACTCCTACAATGAGCAGTTCTTC.

The chain has TRBV24-1 and TRBJ2-2, with D hard to call. The CDR3 runs to 14 residues. The V gene lost 3 bases and the J gene lost 10 bases, with 14 bases spanning the gap. CDR1 and CDR2 (germline): KGHDR, SFDVKD. In DNA form, the CDR3 reads TGTGCCACCAGTGATCCACGAAGAGGTGCGGAGCTGTTTTTT. Translating it yields CATSDPRRGAELFF.

V is TRBV4-2 and J is TRBJ2-7; possibly TRBD1 for D (5 bases). The CDR3 has 15 amino acids. V dropped 1 base and J dropped 2 bases, with 12 bases sitting between them. CDR1 LGHNA and CDR2 YNFKEQ come from the germline V gene. The DNA of the CDR3 is TGTGCCAGCAGCCAAGTTGCCAGGGTCCCCTACGAGCAGTACTTC. Residues: CASSQVARVPYEQYF.

A few counts support this clone. This rearrangement joins TRBV27 to TRBJ2-2, with 14 bases fitting TRBD2. The junction had 6 bases not matched to a gene; V was cut back by 0 bases and J by 9 bases. The CDR3 contains 17 residues. Per germline, CDR1 MNHEY and CDR2 SMNVEV (reference sequence). The CDR3 DNA sequence: TGTGCCAGCAGTTTATCGGGGACTAGCGGGGGTGGGCGGGAGCTGTTTTTT. It is translated as CASSLSGTSGGGRELFF.

V is TRBV10-3 and J is TRBJ2-1, with TRBD2 identical over 7 bases. V gave up 5 bases and J gave up 4 bases; unmatched junction bases: 8. Germline-derived CDR1 and CDR2 are ENHRY and SYGVKD. This CDR3 has 15 amino acids. The CDR3, as DNA: TGTGCCATCAGTAAGCCTAGCGGCCCTTACAATGAGCAGTTCTTC. Amino acids: CAISKPSGPYNEQFF.

This rearrangement joins TRBV18 to TRBJ2-5, with no clear D. Germline lookup yields CDR1 KGHSH and CDR2 LQKENI. Trimming took off 8 bases at V and 5 bases at J, with 12 bases between the two ends. The CDR3 totals 12 residues. This CDR3 reads CASRTASETQYF. Written as DNA, the CDR3 is TGTGCCAGCCGCACTGCTTCGGAGACCCAGTACTTC.

The chain links TRBV2 to TRBJ1-2; no clear D gene. This CDR3 is 12 amino acids long. V lost 4 bases to trimming and J lost 7 bases, with 10 bases between them. Germline V CDR1 and CDR2: SNHLY, FYNNEI. CDR3 DNA: TGTGCCAGCAGTGTGCACGCGAGTGGCTACACCTTC. This gives the protein CASSVHASGYTF.